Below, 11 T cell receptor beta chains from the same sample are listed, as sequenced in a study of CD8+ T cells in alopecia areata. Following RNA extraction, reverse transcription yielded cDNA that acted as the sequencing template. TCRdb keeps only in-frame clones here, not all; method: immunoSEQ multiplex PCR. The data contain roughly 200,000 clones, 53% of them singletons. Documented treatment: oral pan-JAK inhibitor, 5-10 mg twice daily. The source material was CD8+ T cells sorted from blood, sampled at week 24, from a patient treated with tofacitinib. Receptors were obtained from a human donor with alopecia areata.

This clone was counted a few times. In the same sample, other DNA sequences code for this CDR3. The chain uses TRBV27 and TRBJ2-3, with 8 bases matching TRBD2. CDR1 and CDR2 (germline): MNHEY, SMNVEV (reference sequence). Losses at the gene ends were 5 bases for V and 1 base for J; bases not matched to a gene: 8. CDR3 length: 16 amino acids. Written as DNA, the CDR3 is TGTGCCAGCAGTCTCCTCGGAGCGGGGGGCACAGATACGCAGTATTTT. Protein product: CASSLLGAGGTDTQYF.

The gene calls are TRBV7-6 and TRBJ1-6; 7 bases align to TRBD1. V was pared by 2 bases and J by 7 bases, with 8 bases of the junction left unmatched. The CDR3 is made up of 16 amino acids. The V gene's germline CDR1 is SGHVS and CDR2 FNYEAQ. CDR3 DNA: TGTGCCAGCAGCTTAAGGGGGCAGGGTTGGAATTCACCCCTCCACTTT. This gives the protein CASSLRGQGWNSPLHF.

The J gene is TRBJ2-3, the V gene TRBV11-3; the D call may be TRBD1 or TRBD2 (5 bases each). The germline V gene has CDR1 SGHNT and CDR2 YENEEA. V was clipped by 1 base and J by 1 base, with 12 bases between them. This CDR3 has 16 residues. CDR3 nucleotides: TGTGCCAGCAGCTTAGGAGGGGCAGGCCGCACAGATACGCAGTATTTT. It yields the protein CASSLGGAGRTDTQYF.

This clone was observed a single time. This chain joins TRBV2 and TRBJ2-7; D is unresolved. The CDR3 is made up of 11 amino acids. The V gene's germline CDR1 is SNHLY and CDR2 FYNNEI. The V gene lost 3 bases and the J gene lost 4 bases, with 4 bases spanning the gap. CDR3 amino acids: CASSDTYEQYF. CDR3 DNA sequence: TGTGCCAGCAGTGACACTTACGAGCAGTACTTC.

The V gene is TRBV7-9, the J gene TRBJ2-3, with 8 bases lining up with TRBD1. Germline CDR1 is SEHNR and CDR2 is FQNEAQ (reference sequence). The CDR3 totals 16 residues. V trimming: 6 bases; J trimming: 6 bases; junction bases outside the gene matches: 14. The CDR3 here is CASRPGTGFFMDTQYF. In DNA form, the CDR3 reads TGTGCCAGCAGGCCCGGGACAGGTTTTTTTATGGATACGCAGTATTTT.

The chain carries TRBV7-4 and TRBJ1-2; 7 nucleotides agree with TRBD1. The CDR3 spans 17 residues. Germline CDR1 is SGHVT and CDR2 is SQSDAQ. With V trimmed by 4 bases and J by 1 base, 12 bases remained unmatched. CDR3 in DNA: TGTGCCAGCAGCTCCCGGGACAGCGAGAAAATTAACTATGGCTACACCTTC. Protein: CASSSRDSEKINYGYTF.

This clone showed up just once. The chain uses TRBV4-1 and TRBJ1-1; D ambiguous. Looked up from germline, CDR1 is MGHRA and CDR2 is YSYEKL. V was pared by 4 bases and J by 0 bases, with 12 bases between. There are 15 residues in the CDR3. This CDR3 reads CASSPWTPLNTEAFF. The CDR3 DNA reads TGCGCCAGCAGCCCGTGGACTCCCCTGAACACTGAAGCTTTCTTT.

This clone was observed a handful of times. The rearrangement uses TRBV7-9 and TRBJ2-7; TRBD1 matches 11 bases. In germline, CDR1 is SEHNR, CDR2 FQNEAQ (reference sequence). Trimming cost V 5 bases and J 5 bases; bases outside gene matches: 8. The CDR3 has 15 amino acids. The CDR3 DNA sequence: TGTGCCAGCAGCGACACCGGGACAGGGGGAGACGAGCAGTACTTC. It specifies CASSDTGTGGDEQYF.

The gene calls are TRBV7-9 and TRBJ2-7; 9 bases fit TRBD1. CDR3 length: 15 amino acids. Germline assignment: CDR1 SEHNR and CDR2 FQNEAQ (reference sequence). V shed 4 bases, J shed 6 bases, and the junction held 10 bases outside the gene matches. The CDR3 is CASSSSGTGIGEQYF. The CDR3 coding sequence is TGTGCCAGCAGCTCATCCGGGACAGGGATAGGCGAGCAGTACTTC.

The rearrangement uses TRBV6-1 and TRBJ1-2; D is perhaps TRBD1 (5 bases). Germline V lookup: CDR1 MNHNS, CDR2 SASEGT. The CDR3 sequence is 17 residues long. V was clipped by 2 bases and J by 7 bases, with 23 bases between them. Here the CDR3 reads CASSESGRVARDLGYTF. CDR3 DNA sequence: TGTGCCAGCAGTGAATCAGGGAGGGTCGCAAGAGATCTTGGCTACACCTTC.

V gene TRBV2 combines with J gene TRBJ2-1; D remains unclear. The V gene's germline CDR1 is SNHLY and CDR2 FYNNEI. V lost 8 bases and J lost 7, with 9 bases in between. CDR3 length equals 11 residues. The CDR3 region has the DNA TGTGCCAGCCGAGCTTCGAATGAGCAGTTCTTC. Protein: CASRASNEQFF.